The clone carrying this TCR beta chain was recorded a few times. Its antigen is not known. TCRdb re-called the 5' RACE reads with MiXCR, one entry per CDR3 protein. The sample yields roughly 450,000 distinct CDR3 sequences, approximately 19% seen once. The data were taken from a study of T-cell memory formation after mild COVID-19. Overall study results and limits: Pre-infection memory already had some responding clones, implying cross-reactive memory joined. Nothing showed for sure that second-wave clones peaking on day 37 were SARS-CoV-2 specific.

The TCR originated in a young man who had mild COVID-19 (a few samples of this study predate the infection). Cell type and time point are not known. Specimen: PBMCs or a T cell subset sorted from them (not recorded which).

In DNA form, the CDR3 reads TGCAGTGCTCCCCAGAGGCAGGGGGCCGCAACTAATGAAAAACTGTTTTTT. As protein: CSAPQRQGAATNEKLFF. The J gene is TRBJ1-4, the V gene TRBV20-1, with 8 bases lining up with TRBD1. Trimming at V came to 5 bases and at J to 0 bases, leaving 11 bases not matched to a gene. Germline loops: CDR1 DFQATT, CDR2 SNEGSKA (reference sequence). This CDR3 region has 17 residues.